The 11 T cell receptor beta chains given below trace back to one sample, sequenced in a study of cytomegalovirus exposure and HLA in healthy donors. Assay used: immunoSEQ multiplex PCR; TCRdb lists only in-frame clones, some missing. The data contain about 360,000 clones, roughly 89% of them seen just once; the ten biggest clones take up roughly 0.83%. Sequencing used PBMCs. The receptors derive from a woman between 18 and 29 years old in good health and CMV-seronegative.

The chain couples TRBV27 to TRBJ2-1; 9 positions agree with TRBD2. CDR1 and CDR2 from the germline V gene are MNHEY and SMNVEV (reference sequence). V lost 5 bases, J lost 4 bases, and 15 bases stayed unmatched. The CDR3 is 18 residues long. CDR3 sequence reads: CASSRSGLARPPYNEQFF. DNA of the CDR3: TGTGCCAGCAGTAGATCTGGACTAGCGAGACCTCCTTACAATGAGCAGTTCTTC.

This chain joins TRBV27 and TRBJ2-7, with 7 nucleotides matching TRBD1. Trimming cost V 2 bases and J 0 bases; bases outside gene matches: 19. Germline V gives CDR1 MNHEY, CDR2 SMNVEV (reference sequence). The CDR3 is made up of 20 amino acids. CDR3 amino acids: CASSLPQVEVTGATSYEQYF. The CDR3 region has the DNA TGTGCCAGCAGTTTACCTCAGGTTGAAGTAACAGGGGCCACCTCCTACGAGCAGTACTTC.

This clone has more than one count but fewer than ten. The J gene is TRBJ1-6, the V gene TRBV5-1; D is possibly TRBD1 (6 bases). The germline gives CDR1 SGHRS, CDR2 YFSETQ. There are 14 residues in the CDR3. Trimming left V 0 bases short and J 9 bases short, with 10 bases between. CDR3 loop: CASSLAQGVSPLHF. DNA of the CDR3: TGCGCCAGCAGCTTGGCACAGGGTGTTTCACCCCTCCACTTT.

The chain couples TRBV14 to TRBJ1-1; TRBD1 agrees at 8 bases. V lost 3 bases, J lost 6 bases, and 3 bases stayed unmatched. This CDR3 has 13 amino acids. Germline V gene data show CDR1 as SGHDN and CDR2 as FVKESK. The CDR3 coding sequence is TGTGCCAGCAGCCAGTTGACAGGGGCTGAAGCTTTCTTT. Protein sequence: CASSQLTGAEAFF.

This chain links TRBV6-5 with TRBJ1-2; 7 positions match TRBD1. Germline trimming cut 6 bases from V and 4 bases from J; bases unmatched to any gene: 5. This CDR3 region has 13 residues. CDR1 is MNHEY and CDR2 is SVGAGI in the germline V gene. The CDR3 bases are TGTGCCAGCAGCTACGACAGGGTCTATGGCTACACCTTC. Its translation is CASSYDRVYGYTF.

The CDR3 region is CASNPRGGRGNTIYF. In DNA form, the CDR3 reads TGTGCCAGCAACCCTCGAGGGGGACGTGGAAACACCATATATTTT. This chain joins TRBV5-6 and TRBJ1-3; perhaps TRBD1 as D (6 bases). Germline-derived CDR1 and CDR2 are SGHDT and YYEEEE. V was shortened by 6 bases and J by 3 bases, with 16 bases between the two germline ends. The CDR3 is 15 residues long.

The chain combines TRBV9 with TRBJ2-7, with D possibly matching TRBD1 (7 bases). This CDR3 is 15 amino acids long. Trimming cost V 5 bases and J 2 bases, with 17 bases left between them. CDR1 SGDLS and CDR2 YYNGEE come from the germline V gene. The CDR3 region is CASSPGGRDTYEQYF. CDR3 DNA: TGTGCCAGCAGTCCAGGGGGGCGGGACACCTACGAGCAGTACTTC.

The chain recombines TRBV10-3 with TRBJ2-1, with 13 nucleotides matching TRBD2. Looked up from germline, CDR1 is ENHRY and CDR2 is SYGVKD. Unmatched junction bases numbered 11, after V lost 6 bases and J lost 9 bases. CDR3 length equals 16 residues. The CDR3 protein is CAIRRTSGGAEGEQFF. CDR3 nucleotides: TGTGCCATCAGACGTACTAGCGGGGGGGCCGAGGGTGAGCAGTTCTTC.

The rearrangement links TRBV6-1 to TRBJ1-1; 8 bases agree with TRBD1. The CDR3 has 16 residues. V was clipped by 1 base and J by 3 bases; unmatched bases: 7. CDR1 and CDR2 from the germline V gene are MNHNS and SASEGT. CDR3 in amino acids: CASSEEDREGDTEAFF. Written as DNA, the CDR3 is TGTGCCAGCAGTGAAGAGGACAGGGAGGGAGACACTGAAGCTTTCTTT.

The rearrangement uses TRBV2 and TRBJ2-5; 7 nucleotides match TRBD1. The CDR3 covers 15 residues. Germline CDR1 reads SNHLY; CDR2 reads FYNNEI. J was trimmed by 5 bases and V by 3 bases; bases with no gene match: 9. The CDR3 DNA is TGTGCCAGCAGTGATAGGCTAGGGGGCAGGGAGACCCAGTACTTC. It specifies CASSDRLGGRETQYF.

The genes are TRBV5-1 and TRBJ1-4; tentative D call: TRBD1 (6 bases). V lost 8 bases and J lost 2, with 10 bases in between. This CDR3 has 13 residues. From germline, CDR1 is SGHRS and CDR2 YFSETQ. Here the CDR3 DNA reads TGCGCCAGTTCCAGGGGTACTAATGAAAAACTGTTTTTT. This sequence encodes CASSRGTNEKLFF.